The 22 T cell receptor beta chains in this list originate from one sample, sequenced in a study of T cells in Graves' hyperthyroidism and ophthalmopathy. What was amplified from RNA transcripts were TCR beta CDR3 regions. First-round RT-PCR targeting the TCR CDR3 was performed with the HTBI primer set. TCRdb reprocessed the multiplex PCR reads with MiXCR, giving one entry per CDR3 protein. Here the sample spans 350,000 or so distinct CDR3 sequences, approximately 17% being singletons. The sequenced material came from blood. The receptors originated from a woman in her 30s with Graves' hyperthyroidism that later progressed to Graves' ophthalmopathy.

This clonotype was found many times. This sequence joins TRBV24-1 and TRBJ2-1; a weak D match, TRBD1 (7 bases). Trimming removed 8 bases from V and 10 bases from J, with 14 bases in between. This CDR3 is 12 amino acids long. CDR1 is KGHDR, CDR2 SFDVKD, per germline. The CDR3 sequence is CATNSGGGEQFF. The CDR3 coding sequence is TGTGCCACCAACTCAGGGGGAGGAGAGCAGTTCTTC.

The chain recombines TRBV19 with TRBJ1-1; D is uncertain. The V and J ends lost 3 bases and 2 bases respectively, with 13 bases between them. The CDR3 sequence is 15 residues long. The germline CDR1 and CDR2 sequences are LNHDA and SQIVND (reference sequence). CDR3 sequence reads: CASSMLSPHNTEAFF. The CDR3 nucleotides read TGTGCCAGTAGTATGTTGTCTCCTCACAACACTGAAGCTTTCTTT.

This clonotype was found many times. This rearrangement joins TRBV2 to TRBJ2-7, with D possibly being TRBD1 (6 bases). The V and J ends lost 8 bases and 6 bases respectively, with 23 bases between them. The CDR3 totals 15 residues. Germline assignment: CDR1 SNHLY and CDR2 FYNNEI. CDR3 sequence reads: CASQGKTLAPFEQYF. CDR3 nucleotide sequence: TGTGCCAGCCAGGGGAAGACTTTGGCCCCCTTCGAGCAGTACTTC.

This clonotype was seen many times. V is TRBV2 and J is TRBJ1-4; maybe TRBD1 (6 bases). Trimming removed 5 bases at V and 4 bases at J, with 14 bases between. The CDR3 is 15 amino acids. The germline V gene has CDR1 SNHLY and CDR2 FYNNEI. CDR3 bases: TGTGCCAGCAGTCCCTCCCACAGGGATAATGAAAAACTGTTTTTT. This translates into CASSPSHRDNEKLFF.

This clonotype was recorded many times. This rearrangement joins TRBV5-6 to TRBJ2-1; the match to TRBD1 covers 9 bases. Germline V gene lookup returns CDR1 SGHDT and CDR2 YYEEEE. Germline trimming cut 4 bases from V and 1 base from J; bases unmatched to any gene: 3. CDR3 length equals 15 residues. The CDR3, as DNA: TGTGCCAGCAGCCGCGGACAGGGGTCCTACAATGAGCAGTTCTTC. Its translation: CASSRGQGSYNEQFF.

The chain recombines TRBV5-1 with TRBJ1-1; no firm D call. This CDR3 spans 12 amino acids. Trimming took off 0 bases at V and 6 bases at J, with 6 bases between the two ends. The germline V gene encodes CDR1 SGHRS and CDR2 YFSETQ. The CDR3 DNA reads TGCGCCAGCAGCTTGGATCCTCCTGAAGCTTTCTTT. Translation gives CASSLDPPEAFF.

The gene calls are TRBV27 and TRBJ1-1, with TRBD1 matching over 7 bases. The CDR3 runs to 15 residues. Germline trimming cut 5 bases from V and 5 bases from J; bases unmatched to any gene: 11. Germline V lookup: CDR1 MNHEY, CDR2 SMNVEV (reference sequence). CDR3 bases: TGTGCCAGCAGTCAGGGGGACAGACCAAGGACTGAAGCTTTCTTT. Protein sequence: CASSQGDRPRTEAFF.

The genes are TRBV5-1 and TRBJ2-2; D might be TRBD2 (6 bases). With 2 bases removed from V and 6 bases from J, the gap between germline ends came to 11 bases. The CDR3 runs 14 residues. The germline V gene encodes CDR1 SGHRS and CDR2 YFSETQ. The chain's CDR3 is CASSLESGPGELFF. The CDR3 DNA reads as TGCGCCAGCAGCTTAGAGAGCGGGCCCGGGGAGCTGTTTTTT.

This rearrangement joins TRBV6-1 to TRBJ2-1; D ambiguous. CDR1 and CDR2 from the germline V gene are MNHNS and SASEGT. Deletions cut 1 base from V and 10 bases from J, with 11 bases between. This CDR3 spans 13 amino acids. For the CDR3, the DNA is TGTGCCAGCAGTGAAGTAATGGAATCGGAGCAGTTCTTC. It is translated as CASSEVMESEQFF.

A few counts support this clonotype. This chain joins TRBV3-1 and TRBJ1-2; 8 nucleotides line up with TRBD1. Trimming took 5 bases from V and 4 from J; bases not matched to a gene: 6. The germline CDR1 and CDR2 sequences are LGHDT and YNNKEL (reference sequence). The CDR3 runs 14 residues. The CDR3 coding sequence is TGTGCCAGCAGCTCATCCGGGACAGGCTATGGCTACACCTTC. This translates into CASSSSGTGYGYTF.

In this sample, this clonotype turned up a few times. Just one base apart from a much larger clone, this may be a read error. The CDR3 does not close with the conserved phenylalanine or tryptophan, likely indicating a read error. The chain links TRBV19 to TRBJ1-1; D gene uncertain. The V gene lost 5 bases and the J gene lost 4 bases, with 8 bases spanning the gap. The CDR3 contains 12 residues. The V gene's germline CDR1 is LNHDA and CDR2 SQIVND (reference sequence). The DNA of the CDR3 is TGTGCCAGTAGTGTCCGGACCACTGAAGCTTTCCTT. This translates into CASSVRTTEAFL.

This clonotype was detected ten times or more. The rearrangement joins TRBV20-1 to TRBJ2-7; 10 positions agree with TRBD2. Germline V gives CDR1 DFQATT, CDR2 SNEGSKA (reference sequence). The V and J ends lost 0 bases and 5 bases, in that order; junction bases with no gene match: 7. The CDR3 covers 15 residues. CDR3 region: CSARDRLAGVDEQYF. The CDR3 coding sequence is TGCAGTGCTAGAGATCGTCTAGCGGGAGTCGACGAGCAGTACTTC.

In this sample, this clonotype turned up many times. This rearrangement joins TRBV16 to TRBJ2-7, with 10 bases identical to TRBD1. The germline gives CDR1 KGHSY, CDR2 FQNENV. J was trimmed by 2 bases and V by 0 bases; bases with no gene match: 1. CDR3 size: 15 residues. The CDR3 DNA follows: TGTGCCAGCAGCCAATCAGGGACAGGGGCCTACGAGCAGTACTTC. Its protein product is CASSQSGTGAYEQYF.

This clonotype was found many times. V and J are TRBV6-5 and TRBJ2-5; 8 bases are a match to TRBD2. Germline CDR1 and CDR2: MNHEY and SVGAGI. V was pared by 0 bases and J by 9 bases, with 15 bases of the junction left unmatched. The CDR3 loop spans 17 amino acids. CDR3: CASSYSRSSGGHPAQYF. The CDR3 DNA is TGTGCCAGCAGTTACTCGAGGTCAAGCGGGGGCCACCCGGCCCAGTACTTC.

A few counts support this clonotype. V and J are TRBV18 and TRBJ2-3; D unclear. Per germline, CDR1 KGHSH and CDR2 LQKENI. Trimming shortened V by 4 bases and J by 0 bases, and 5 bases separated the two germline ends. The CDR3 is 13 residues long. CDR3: CASSLESTDTQYF. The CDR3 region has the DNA TGTGCCAGCTCACTAGAAAGCACAGATACGCAGTATTTT.

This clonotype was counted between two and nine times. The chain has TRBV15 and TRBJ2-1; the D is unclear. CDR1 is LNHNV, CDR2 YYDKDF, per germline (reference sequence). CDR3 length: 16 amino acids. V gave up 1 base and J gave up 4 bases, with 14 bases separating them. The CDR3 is CATSRVMVTVYNEQFF. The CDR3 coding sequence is TGTGCCACCAGCAGAGTCATGGTGACGGTATACAATGAGCAGTTCTTC. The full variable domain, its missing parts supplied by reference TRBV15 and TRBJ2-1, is DAMVIQNPRYQVTQFGKPVTLSCSQTLNHNVMYWYQQKSSQAPKLLFHYYDKDFNNEADTPDNFQSRRPNTSFCFLDIRSPGLGDTAMYLCATSRVMVTVYNEQFFGPGTRLTVL.

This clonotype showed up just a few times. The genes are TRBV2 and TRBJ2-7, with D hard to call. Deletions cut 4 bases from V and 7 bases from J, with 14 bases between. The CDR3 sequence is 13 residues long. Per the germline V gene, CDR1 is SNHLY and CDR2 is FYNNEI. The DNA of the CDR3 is TGTGCCAGCAGTGGGATAGAAGCGAGGGAGCAGTACTTC. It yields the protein CASSGIEAREQYF.

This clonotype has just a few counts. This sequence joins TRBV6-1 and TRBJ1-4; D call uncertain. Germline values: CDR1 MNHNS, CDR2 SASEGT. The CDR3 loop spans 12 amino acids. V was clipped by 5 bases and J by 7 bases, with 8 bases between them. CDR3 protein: CASSSRGEKLFF. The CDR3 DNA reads TGTGCCAGCAGTTCCAGAGGTGAAAAACTGTTTTTT.

The CDR3 sequence is CASRPAGGNQPQHF. DNA of the CDR3: TGTGCCAGCAGACCAGCAGGGGGCAATCAGCCCCAGCATTTT. The chain joins TRBV27 to TRBJ1-5; D might be TRBD1 (6 bases). This CDR3 comprises 14 residues. Trimming left V 6 bases short and J 2 bases short, with 11 bases between. Germline V gene data show CDR1 as MNHEY and CDR2 as SMNVEV (reference sequence).

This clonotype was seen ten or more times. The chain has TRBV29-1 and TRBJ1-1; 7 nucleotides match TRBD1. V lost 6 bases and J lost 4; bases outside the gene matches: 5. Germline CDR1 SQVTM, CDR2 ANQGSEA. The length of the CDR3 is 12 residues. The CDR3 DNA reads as TGCAGCGTCCAGGGGGATGTCACTGAAGCTTTCTTT. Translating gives CSVQGDVTEAFF.

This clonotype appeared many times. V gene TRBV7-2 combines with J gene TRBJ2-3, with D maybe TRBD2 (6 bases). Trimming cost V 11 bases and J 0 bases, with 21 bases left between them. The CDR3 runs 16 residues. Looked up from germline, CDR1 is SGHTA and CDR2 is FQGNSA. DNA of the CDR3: TGTGCCTCCCCGCCTGGGGAGGCGCTTAGCACAGATACGCAGTATTTT. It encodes CASPPGEALSTDTQYF. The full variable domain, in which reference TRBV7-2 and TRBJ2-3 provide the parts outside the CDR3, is GAGVSQSPSNKVTEKGKDVELRCDPISGHTALYWYRQSLGQGLEFLIYFQGNSAPDKSGLPSDRFSAERTGGSVSTLTIQRTQQEDSAVYLCASPPGEALSTDTQYFGPGTRLTVL.

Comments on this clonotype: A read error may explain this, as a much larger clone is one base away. CDR3 loop: CAARGGIDGYTF. Written as DNA, the CDR3 is TGTGCCGCCCGTGGGGGGATAGATGGCTACACCTTC. The rearrangement joins TRBV10-3 to TRBJ1-2, with D perhaps TRBD1 (5 bases). Germline V gene lookup returns CDR1 ENHRY and CDR2 SYGVKD. Deletions cut 11 bases from V and 6 bases from J, with 16 bases between. The CDR3 is made up of 12 amino acids.